This T cell receptor (beta chain) comes out of a study of blood T cell repertoires in COVID-19 (dated by TCRdb to 2018 to 2021). General notes on the study: The collaborator samples originated in the United States, Italy and Spain and spanned the acute and convalescent phases of COVID-19. Samples were obtained from the ongoing ImmuneRACE study (first 160 participants) and from over 1,000 subjects provided by 6 global collaborators. Sample metadata almost always included a de-identified subject ID, COVID-19 status, age in years and sex. HLA class I and class II types, where available, came from metadata supplied by the sample provider rather than from assay-based typing. The dataset comprised deeply sampled blood TCRbeta repertoires from subjects exposed to, actively infected with, or recovered from COVID-19. The material from the prospective study consisted of cDNA or gDNA derived from T cells, B-cell-depleted T cells, or PBMCs. A freely available public database, intended as a resource for researchers studying the immune response to SARS-CoV-2, is where the repertoires were released. Results and caveats for the whole study, not just this receptor: How much clinical and demographic metadata was included differed by source and by participant, and the metadata was provided uncurated.

The immunoSEQ Assay, a bias-controlled multiplex PCR, was used to amplify TCRbeta CDR3 regions from genomic DNA. Concerning the study's data processing: The number of nucleated cells in each sample was estimated by amplification of reference gene primers within the assay. To quantify the absolute abundance of each unique TCRbeta CDR3 rearrangement, sequence reads were collapsed and filtered. For each sample, productive Simpson clonality was calculated as the square root of Simpson's diversity index over productive rearrangements. Not all clones reach the TCRdb copy of this immuneACCESS table, which keeps in-frame sequences only. Checked studies attribute under half of the gap to unresolved V genes and leave the rest unexplained. That table gives V, J and clone size, and the DNA gave D and trimming. Within this sample are hundreds of thousands of clones, with 70% to 85% of them counted one time only. Over 3% of the sample is in the top ten clones.

This clone was counted a few times. There is no known antigen for this receptor. It has no much larger one-base neighbor in the sample; base qualities were not kept. Each collaborating institution followed its own protocols to collect whole blood in K2EDTA tubes. Collaborator samples were shipped for TCRbeta analysis as frozen whole blood, isolated PBMCs, or DNA extracted from either sample type. The junction shows trimming of 5 bases on V and 0 bases on J, plus 14 bases between the germline ends. CDR1 and CDR2, looked up from the germline V gene (reference sequence), are SSHAT and FNYEAQ. The CDR3 goes from the cysteine to the phenylalanine over 16 residues. The sequence is cut down to CDR3 DNA, 48 bases in frame from base 1.

The sample consisted of peripheral blood. Rearrangement joined TRBV7-7 to TRBJ2-1; the D gene is possibly TRBD1, with 6 bases matching. The TCR originated in a woman aged 40 to 55 with active or convalescent COVID-19. CDR3 region: CASSPGRTVSYNEQFF. The DNA sequence follows: TGTGCCAGCAGCCCCGGTCGGACAGTCTCCTACAATGAGCAGTTCTTC.